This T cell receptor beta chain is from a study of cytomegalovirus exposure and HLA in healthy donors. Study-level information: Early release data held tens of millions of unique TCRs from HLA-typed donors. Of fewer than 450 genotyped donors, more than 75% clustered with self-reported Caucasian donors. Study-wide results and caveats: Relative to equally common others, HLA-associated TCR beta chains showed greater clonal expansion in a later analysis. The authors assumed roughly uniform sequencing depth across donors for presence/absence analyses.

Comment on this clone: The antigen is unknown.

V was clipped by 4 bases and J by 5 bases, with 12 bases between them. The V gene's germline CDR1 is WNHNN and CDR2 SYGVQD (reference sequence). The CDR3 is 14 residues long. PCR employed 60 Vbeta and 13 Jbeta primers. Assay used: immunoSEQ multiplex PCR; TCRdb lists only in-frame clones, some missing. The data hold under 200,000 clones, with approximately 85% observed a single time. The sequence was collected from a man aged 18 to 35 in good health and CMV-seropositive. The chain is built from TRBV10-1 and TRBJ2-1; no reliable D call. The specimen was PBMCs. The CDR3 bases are TGCGCCAGCAGTGGCGTATTATCGGACAATGAGCAGTTCTTC. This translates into CASSGVLSDNEQFF.